This passage covers 5 T cell receptor beta chains from one sample sequenced in a study of cytomegalovirus exposure and HLA in healthy donors. In the PCR, 60 Vbeta and 13 Jbeta primers were used. TCRdb's copy holds only in-frame clones and misses some; the assay was immunoSEQ multiplex PCR. The profile shows about 100,000 clones, around four fifths of them singletons. Material: PBMCs. The receptors were sampled from a man in his forties in good health and CMV-seronegative.

The chain is built from TRBV5-1 and TRBJ1-2, with 7 bases that match TRBD1. The J segment lost 4 bases and the V segment lost 4 bases, leaving 4 bases of the junction unmatched. Germline-derived CDR1 and CDR2 are SGHRS and YFSETQ. The CDR3 is 13 amino acids. CDR3 nucleotide sequence: TGCGCCAGCAGCGTGGACAGGCCCTATGGCTACACCTTC. The encoded protein is CASSVDRPYGYTF. Full variable domain (outside the CDR3, taken from reference TRBV5-1 and TRBJ1-2): KAGVTQTPRYLIKTRGQQVTLSCSPISGHRSVSWYQQTPGQGLQFLFEYFSETQRNKGNFPGRFSGRQFSNSRSEMNVSTLELGDSALYLCASSVDRPYGYTFGSGTRLTVV.

The chain is built from TRBV30 and TRBJ2-3, with 13 bases identical to TRBD2. The J segment lost 1 base and the V segment lost 3 bases, leaving 4 bases of the junction unmatched. Germline V gives CDR1 GTSNPN, CDR2 SVGIG (reference sequence). This CDR3 has 16 residues. The CDR3 loop is CAWRGGTSGGTDTQYF. For the CDR3, the DNA is TGTGCCTGGAGGGGCGGGACTAGCGGGGGCACAGATACGCAGTATTTT.

This clone was observed a few times. The chain has TRBV5-1 and TRBJ2-3; 9 positions agree with TRBD2. With V trimmed by 0 bases and J by 1 base, 9 bases remained unmatched. This CDR3 is 18 amino acids long. Per germline, CDR1 SGHRS and CDR2 YFSETQ. The CDR3 region is CASSLGGGGARRTDTQYF. The CDR3 coding sequence is TGCGCCAGCAGCTTGGGGGGCGGGGGGGCCCGGCGCACAGATACGCAGTATTTT.

The V gene is TRBV6-6, the J gene TRBJ2-1; D is unclear. V was pared by 4 bases and J by 10 bases, with 11 bases between. Germline loops: CDR1 MNHNY, CDR2 SVGAGI (reference sequence). The CDR3 totals 12 residues. CDR3 residues: CASSSIDWEQFF. In DNA, the CDR3 is TGTGCCAGCAGTTCCATCGACTGGGAGCAGTTCTTC.

The rearrangement joins TRBV6-5 to TRBJ1-2; unclear D gene. The CDR3 loop spans 14 amino acids. Germline V gene data show CDR1 as MNHEY and CDR2 as SVGAGI. With 0 bases removed from V and 4 bases from J, the gap between germline ends came to 9 bases. This chain's CDR3 is CASSYSREFYGYTF. CDR3 nucleotide sequence: TGTGCCAGCAGTTACTCACGGGAATTCTATGGCTACACCTTC.